The 18 T cell receptor beta chains below all came from one sample that was sequenced in a study of vaccination and CD4 T cells after COVID-19. Scientists ran DNA taken from cultured CD4+ T cells through the Oncomine TCR Beta short-read assay for sequencing. TCRdb itself ran the PCR reads through MiXCR, one entry per CDR3 protein. The sample contains 10,000 to 15,000 distinct CDR3 sequences, 40% to 50% of which appear only once. Treatment specified: approximately nine-day PBMC culture with coronavirus spike peptide pools or control peptides (ViraFEST assay). No cognate antigen is known for these TCRs. The sample comprised CD4+ T cells from blood, cultured in vitro. Source of these receptors: a human donor who had recovered from COVID-19.

There are a few counts of this clonotype. The chain carries TRBV7-9 and TRBJ2-7, with D perhaps TRBD2 (5 bases). Deletions cut 1 base from V and 0 bases from J, with 7 bases between. Per the germline V gene, CDR1 is SEHNR and CDR2 is FQNEAQ (reference sequence). CDR3 length: 14 amino acids. The CDR3 nucleotides read TGTGCCAGCAGCTTAGACGGGGTCTCCTACGAGCAGTACTTC. Protein product: CASSLDGVSYEQYF.

V gene TRBV6-5 combines with J gene TRBJ2-3, with 7 bases aligning to TRBD1. CDR3 length: 15 amino acids. CDR1 is MNHEY and CDR2 is SVGAGI in the germline V gene. V lost 2 bases, J lost 1 base, and 3 bases stayed unmatched. In DNA, the CDR3 is TGTGCCAGCAGTTACAGAGGGGGCGGCACAGATACGCAGTATTTT. Protein sequence: CASSYRGGGTDTQYF.

The chain recombines TRBV5-1 with TRBJ1-1; the D gene is possibly TRBD1 (5 bases). The CDR3 runs 18 residues. V lost 2 bases and J 1 base, leaving 21 bases between the germline ends. In germline, CDR1 is SGHRS, CDR2 YFSETQ. CDR3 region: CASSLSRSGALANTEAFF. Written as DNA, the CDR3 is TGCGCCAGCAGCTTAAGCAGGTCCGGGGCCTTGGCGAACACTGAAGCTTTCTTT.

V is TRBV15 and J is TRBJ2-7, with 7 bases aligning to TRBD1. V lost 3 bases, J lost 0 bases, and 2 bases stayed unmatched. This CDR3 spans 14 amino acids. Germline values: CDR1 LNHNV, CDR2 YYDKDF (reference sequence). CDR3 region: CATSSRQGSYEQYF. CDR3 sequence (DNA): TGTGCCACCAGCAGCCGACAGGGCTCCTACGAGCAGTACTTC. The variable domain in full, completed from reference TRBV15 and TRBJ2-7, reads DAMVIQNPRYQVTQFGKPVTLSCSQTLNHNVMYWYQQKSSQAPKLLFHYYDKDFNNEADTPDNFQSRRPNTSFCFLDIRSPGLGDTAMYLCATSSRQGSYEQYFGPGTRLTVT.

The gene calls are TRBV7-8 and TRBJ1-3, with 7 bases lining up with TRBD1. With V trimmed by 7 bases and J by 0 bases, 9 bases remained unmatched. The CDR3 has 16 amino acids. Germline lookup yields CDR1 SGHVS and CDR2 FQNEAQ. CDR3 nucleotides: TGTGCCAGCACAAGGACAGGCGGCTTCTCTGGAAACACCATATATTTT. Its protein is CASTRTGGFSGNTIYF.

This clonotype was observed a few times. The CDR3 sequence: CASSPRTSSGYGYTF. The CDR3 DNA follows: TGTGCCAGCAGCCCCCGGACAAGTTCTGGCTATGGCTACACCTTC. The chain has TRBV7-9 and TRBJ1-2; maybe TRBD1 (5 bases). The CDR3 runs to 15 residues. Germline V CDR1 and CDR2: SEHNR, FQNEAQ (reference sequence). V lost 5 bases and J 4 bases, leaving 17 bases between the germline ends.

The rearrangement uses TRBV12-3 or TRBV12-4 and TRBJ2-7, with a weak D call TRBD1 (6 bases). The CDR3 runs 14 residues. With 5 bases removed from V and 1 base from J, the gap between germline ends came to 12 bases. The CDR3 DNA reads as TGTGCCAGCAGTCCGGGACACAATTCCTACGAGCAGTACTTC. It codes for CASSPGHNSYEQYF.

This clonotype came up a few times. The chain couples TRBV20-1 to TRBJ2-1; 11 bases fit TRBD2. V trimming: 1 base; J trimming: 7 bases; junction bases outside the gene matches: 6. Germline CDR1 is DFQATT and CDR2 is SNEGSKA (reference sequence). The CDR3 sequence is 15 residues long. CDR3 amino acids: CSARGSSGRFNEQFF. CDR3 DNA: TGCAGTGCTAGAGGGTCTAGCGGGAGGTTTAATGAGCAGTTCTTC.

This clonotype was seen only a few times. This sequence joins TRBV24-1 and TRBJ1-5, with 10 nucleotides matching TRBD1. The CDR3 extends over 16 amino acids. Germline CDR1 KGHDR, CDR2 SFDVKD. With 5 bases clipped from V and 7 bases from J, the junction kept 10 bases outside the gene matches. This chain's CDR3 is CATSAPGGDRGQPQHF. The CDR3 nucleotides are TGTGCCACCAGTGCCCCGGGAGGGGACAGGGGACAGCCCCAGCATTTT.

The rearrangement joins TRBV6-1 to TRBJ1-1, with TRBD1 matching 8 bases. This CDR3 has 11 amino acids. CDR1 and CDR2 from the germline V gene are MNHNS and SASEGT. V lost 9 bases and J lost 8; bases outside the gene matches: 5. CDR3 protein: CASSNRGEAFF. CDR3 coding DNA: TGTGCCAGTTCGAACAGGGGGGAAGCTTTCTTT.

The V gene is TRBV2, the J gene TRBJ2-5, with D uncertain. This CDR3 comprises 11 residues. V lost 8 bases to trimming and J lost 1 base, with 5 bases between them. Per the germline V gene, CDR1 is SNHLY and CDR2 is FYNNEI. CDR3 loop: CASRLQETQYF. CDR3 DNA: TGTGCCAGCCGCCTCCAAGAGACCCAGTACTTC.

This clonotype has a handful of counts. The genes are TRBV6-5 and TRBJ1-2, with TRBD1 matching over 7 bases. The V and J ends lost 0 bases and 2 bases, in that order; junction bases with no gene match: 0. Germline values: CDR1 MNHEY, CDR2 SVGAGI. There are 14 residues in the CDR3. The CDR3 here is CASSYSQGNYGYTF. The CDR3 DNA reads TGTGCCAGCAGTTACTCACAGGGGAACTATGGCTACACCTTC.

V gene TRBV6-1 combines with J gene TRBJ2-1; 8 bases agree with TRBD1. Losses at the gene ends were 6 bases for V and 7 bases for J; bases not matched to a gene: 8. This CDR3 is built from 14 residues. From germline, CDR1 is MNHNS and CDR2 SASEGT. The CDR3 DNA follows: TGTGCCAGCAGCACTCGGACAGGGAGGAATGAGCAGTTCTTC. This sequence encodes CASSTRTGRNEQFF.

This clonotype has a handful of counts. This rearrangement joins TRBV18 to TRBJ1-2; the D gene is possibly TRBD1 (5 bases). The germline V gene encodes CDR1 KGHSH and CDR2 LQKENI. Trimming stripped 4 bases from V and 5 bases from J, with 17 bases between. The CDR3 consists of 15 residues. The CDR3 nucleotides read TGTGCCAGCTCACGCGCTGCCGGGACGGGATATGGCTACACCTTC. It translates to CASSRAAGTGYGYTF.

This clonotype has only a few counts. This sequence joins TRBV6-1 and TRBJ2-2, with 7 positions matching TRBD1. This CDR3 has 16 residues. Looked up from germline, CDR1 is MNHNS and CDR2 is SASEGT. Trimming cost V 7 bases and J 4 bases; bases outside gene matches: 12. The CDR3 reads CASKGQPTGPTGELFF. In DNA form, the CDR3 reads TGTGCCAGCAAGGGGCAGCCGACAGGGCCCACCGGGGAGCTGTTTTTT.

The chain uses TRBV24-1 and TRBJ1-1, with TRBD1 matching over 9 bases. This CDR3 is built from 18 residues. The germline gives CDR1 KGHDR, CDR2 SFDVKD. V gave up 5 bases and J gave up 0 bases; unmatched junction bases: 12. The CDR3 protein is CATSAGPGQGLMNTEAFF. The CDR3 DNA reads TGTGCCACCAGTGCGGGACCGGGACAGGGACTGATGAACACTGAAGCTTTCTTT.

This clonotype appeared a few times. V is TRBV29-1 and J is TRBJ2-1; tentatively, D is TRBD1 (6 bases). The germline V and J ends were trimmed by 4 bases and 6 bases, with 16 bases remaining between them. The CDR3 spans 14 residues. Per the germline V gene, CDR1 is SQVTM and CDR2 is ANQGSEA. For the CDR3, the DNA is TGCAGCGTTGCCGGGACACGAGCCTTCAATGAGCAGTTCTTC. This codes for CSVAGTRAFNEQFF.

This clonotype has just a few counts. V usage is TRBV6-1 and J usage is TRBJ2-7; tentatively, D is TRBD1 (6 bases). The CDR3 length is 16 residues. Germline values: CDR1 MNHNS, CDR2 SASEGT. Trimming took 4 bases from V and 6 from J, leaving 22 bases between them. The CDR3 loop is CASSAPLYRDSAEQYF. CDR3 DNA sequence: TGTGCCAGCAGTGCCCCCCTTTACAGGGATTCTGCCGAGCAGTACTTC.